The present entry profiles one TCR beta chain with its context. The target antigen is unknown. This sample is drawn from a study of cytomegalovirus exposure and HLA in healthy donors. This CDR3 comprises 12 residues. V dropped 6 bases and J dropped 1 base, with 6 bases sitting between them. Per the germline V gene, CDR1 is SNHLY and CDR2 is FYNNEI. TCRdb keeps only in-frame clones here, not all; method: immunoSEQ multiplex PCR. The data contain around 98,000 clones, 87% of them singletons. Findings of the study overall: Within the 100 to 150 validation repertoires, first-cohort TCR clusters tended to co-occur, according to a later analysis. A few of the chains that were CMV-associated were confirmed in vitro to be specific for CMV antigens. Rarity held for most TCR sequences, but there were some public TCRs that occurred in many donors. The listing of roughly 160 TCR beta chains classed them as cytomegalovirus-associated.

The chain carries TRBV2 and TRBJ1-2; no firm D call. This sequence was found in a woman aged 30 to 39 in good health and CMV-seronegative. The specimen sequenced was PBMCs. The CDR3 protein is CASRKLNYGYTF. CDR3 sequence (DNA): TGTGCCAGCAGGAAGCTTAACTATGGCTACACCTTC.